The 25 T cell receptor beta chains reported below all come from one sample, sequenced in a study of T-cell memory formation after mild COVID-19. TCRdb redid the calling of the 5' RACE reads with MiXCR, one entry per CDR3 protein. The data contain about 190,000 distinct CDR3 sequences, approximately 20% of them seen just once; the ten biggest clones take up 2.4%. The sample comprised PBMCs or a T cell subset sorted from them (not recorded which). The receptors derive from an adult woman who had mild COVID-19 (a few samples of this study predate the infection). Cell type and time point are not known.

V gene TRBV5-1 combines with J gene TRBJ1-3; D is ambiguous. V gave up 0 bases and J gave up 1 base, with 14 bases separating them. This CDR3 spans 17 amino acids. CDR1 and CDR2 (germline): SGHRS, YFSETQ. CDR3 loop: CASSLAAAGSSGNTIYF. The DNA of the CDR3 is TGCGCCAGCAGCTTGGCCGCGGCAGGATCATCTGGAAACACCATATATTTT. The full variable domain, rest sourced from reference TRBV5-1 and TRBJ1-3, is KAGVTQTPRYLIKTRGQQVTLSCSPISGHRSVSWYQQTPGQGLQFLFEYFSETQRNKGNFPGRFSGRQFSNSRSEMNVSTLELGDSALYLCASSLAAAGSSGNTIYFGEGSWLTVV.

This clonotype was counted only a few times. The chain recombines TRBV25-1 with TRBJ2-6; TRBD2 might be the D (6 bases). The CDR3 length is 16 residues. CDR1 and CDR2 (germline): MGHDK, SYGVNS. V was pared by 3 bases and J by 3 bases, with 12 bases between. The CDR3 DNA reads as TGTGCCAGCAGTGAGCAGGGACTCAGTGGGGCCAACGTCCTGACTTTC. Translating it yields CASSEQGLSGANVLTF.

The CDR3 sequence: CASSLEGNWNTIYF. The CDR3, as DNA: TGTGCCAGCAGCTTAGAGGGAAACTGGAACACCATATATTTT. The gene calls are TRBV7-8 and TRBJ1-3; no firm D call. In germline, CDR1 is SGHVS, CDR2 FQNEAQ. The CDR3 sequence is 14 residues long. Trimming stripped 1 base from V and 7 bases from J, with 11 bases between.

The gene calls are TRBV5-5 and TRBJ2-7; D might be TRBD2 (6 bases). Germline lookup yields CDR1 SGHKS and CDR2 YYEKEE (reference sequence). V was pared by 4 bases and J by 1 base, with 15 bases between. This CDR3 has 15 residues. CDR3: CASSRAGSPSYEQYF. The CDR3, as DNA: TGTGCCAGCAGCCGCGCGGGATCCCCATCCTACGAGCAGTACTTC.

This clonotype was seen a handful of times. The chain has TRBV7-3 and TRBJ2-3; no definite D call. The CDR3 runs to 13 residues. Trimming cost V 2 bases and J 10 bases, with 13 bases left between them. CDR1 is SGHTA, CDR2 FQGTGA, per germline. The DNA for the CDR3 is TGTGCCAGCAGCTTAGGAGTTGGAGTACCGCAGTATTTT. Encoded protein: CASSLGVGVPQYF.

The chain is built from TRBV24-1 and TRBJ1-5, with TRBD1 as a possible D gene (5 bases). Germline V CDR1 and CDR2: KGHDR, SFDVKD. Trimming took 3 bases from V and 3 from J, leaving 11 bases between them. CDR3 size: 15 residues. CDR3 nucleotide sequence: TGTGCCACCAGTGATCCGGGACCATCCAATCAGCCCCAGCATTTT. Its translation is CATSDPGPSNQPQHF.

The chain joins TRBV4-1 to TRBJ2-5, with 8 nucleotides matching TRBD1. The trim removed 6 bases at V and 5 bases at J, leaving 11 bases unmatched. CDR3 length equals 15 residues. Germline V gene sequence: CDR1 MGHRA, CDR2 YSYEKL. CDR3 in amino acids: CASSPGDQGAETQYF. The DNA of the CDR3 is TGCGCCAGCAGTCCCGGGGACCAGGGGGCTGAGACCCAGTACTTC.

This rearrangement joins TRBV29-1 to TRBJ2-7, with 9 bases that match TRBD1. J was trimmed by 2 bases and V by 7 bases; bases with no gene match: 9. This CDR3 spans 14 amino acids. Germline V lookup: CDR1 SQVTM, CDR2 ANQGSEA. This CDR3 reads CSAAQGQGTYEQYF. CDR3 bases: TGCAGCGCAGCTCAGGGACAGGGCACCTACGAGCAGTACTTC.

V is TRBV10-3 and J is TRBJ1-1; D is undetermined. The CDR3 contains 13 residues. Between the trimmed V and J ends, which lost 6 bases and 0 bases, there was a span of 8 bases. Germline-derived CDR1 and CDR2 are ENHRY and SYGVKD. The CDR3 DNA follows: TGTGCCATCAGGGCCCTCTTGAACACTGAAGCTTTCTTT. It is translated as CAIRALLNTEAFF.

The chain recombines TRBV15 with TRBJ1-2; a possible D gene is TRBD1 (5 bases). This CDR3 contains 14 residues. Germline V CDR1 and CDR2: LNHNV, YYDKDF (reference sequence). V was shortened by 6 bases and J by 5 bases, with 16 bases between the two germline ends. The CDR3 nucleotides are TGTGCCACCAGGCCCTTCTTGGGGGGGTATGGCTACACCTTC. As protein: CATRPFLGGYGYTF.

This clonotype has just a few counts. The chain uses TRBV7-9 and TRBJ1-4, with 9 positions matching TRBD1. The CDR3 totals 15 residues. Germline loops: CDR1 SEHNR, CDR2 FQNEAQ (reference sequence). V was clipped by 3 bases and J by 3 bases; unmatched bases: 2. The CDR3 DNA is TGTGCCAGCAGCTTGGGGGACAGGGCTAATGAAAAACTGTTTTTT. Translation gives CASSLGDRANEKLFF.

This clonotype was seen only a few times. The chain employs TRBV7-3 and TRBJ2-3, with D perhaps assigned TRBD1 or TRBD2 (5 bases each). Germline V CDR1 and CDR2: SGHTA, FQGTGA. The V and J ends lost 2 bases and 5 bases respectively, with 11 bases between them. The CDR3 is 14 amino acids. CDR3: CASSLVPGGDTQYF. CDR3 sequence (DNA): TGTGCCAGCAGCTTAGTCCCTGGGGGAGATACGCAGTATTTT.

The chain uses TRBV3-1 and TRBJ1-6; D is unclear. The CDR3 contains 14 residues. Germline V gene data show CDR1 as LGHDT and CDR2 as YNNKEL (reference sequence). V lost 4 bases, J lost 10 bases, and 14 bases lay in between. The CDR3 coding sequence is TGTGCCAGCAGCCTCGGGCAGGCGAAATCACCCCTCCACTTT. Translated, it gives CASSLGQAKSPLHF.

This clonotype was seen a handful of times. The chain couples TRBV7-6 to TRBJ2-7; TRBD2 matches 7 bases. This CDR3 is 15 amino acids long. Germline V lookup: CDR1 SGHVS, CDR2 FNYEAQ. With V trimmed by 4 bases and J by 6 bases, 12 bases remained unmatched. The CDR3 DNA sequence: TGTGCCAGCAGCTCCCCGCGGGGCTCGGGAGGCGAGCAGTACTTC. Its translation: CASSSPRGSGGEQYF.

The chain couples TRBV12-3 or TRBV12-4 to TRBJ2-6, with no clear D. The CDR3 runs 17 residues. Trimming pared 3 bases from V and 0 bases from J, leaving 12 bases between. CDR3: CASSFDASSSGANVLTF. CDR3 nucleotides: TGTGCCAGCAGTTTTGACGCCAGCTCCTCTGGGGCCAACGTCCTGACTTTC.

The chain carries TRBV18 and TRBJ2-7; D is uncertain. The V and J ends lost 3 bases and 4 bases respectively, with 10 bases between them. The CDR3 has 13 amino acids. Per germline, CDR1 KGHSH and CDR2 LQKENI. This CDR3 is CASSPVAAYEQYF. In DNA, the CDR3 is TGTGCCAGCTCACCGGTCGCGGCGTACGAGCAGTACTTC.

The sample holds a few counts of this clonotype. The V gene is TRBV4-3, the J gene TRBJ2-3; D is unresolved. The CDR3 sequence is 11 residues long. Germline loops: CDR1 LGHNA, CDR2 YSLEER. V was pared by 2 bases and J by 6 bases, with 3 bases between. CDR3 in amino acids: CASSQKDTQYF. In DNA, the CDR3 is TGCGCCAGCAGCCAAAAGGATACGCAGTATTTT.

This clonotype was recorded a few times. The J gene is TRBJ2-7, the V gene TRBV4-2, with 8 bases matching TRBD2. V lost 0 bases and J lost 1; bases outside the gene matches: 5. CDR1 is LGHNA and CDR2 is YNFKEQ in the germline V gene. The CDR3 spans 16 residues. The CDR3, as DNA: TGTGCCAGCAGCCAAGATCAGCTAGCGGGTTCCTACGAGCAGTACTTC. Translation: CASSQDQLAGSYEQYF.

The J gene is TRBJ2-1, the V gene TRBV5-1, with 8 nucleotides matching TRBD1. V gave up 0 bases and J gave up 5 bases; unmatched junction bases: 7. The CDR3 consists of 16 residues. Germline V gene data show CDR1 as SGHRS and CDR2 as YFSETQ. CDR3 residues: CASSLGQGALNNEQFF. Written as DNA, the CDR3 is TGCGCCAGCAGCTTGGGCCAGGGGGCGCTTAACAATGAGCAGTTCTTC.

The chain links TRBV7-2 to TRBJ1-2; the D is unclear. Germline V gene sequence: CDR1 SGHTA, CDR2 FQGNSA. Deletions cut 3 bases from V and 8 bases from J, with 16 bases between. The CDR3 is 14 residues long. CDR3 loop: CASSLGDARGGYTF. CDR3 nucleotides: TGTGCCAGCAGCTTGGGTGACGCCCGCGGGGGCTACACCTTC.

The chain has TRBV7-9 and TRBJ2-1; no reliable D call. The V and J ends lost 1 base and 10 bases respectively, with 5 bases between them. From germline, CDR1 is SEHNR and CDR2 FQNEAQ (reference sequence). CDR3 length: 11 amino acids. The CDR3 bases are TGTGCCAGCAGCTTAGTTACCGAGCAGTTCTTC. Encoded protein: CASSLVTEQFF.

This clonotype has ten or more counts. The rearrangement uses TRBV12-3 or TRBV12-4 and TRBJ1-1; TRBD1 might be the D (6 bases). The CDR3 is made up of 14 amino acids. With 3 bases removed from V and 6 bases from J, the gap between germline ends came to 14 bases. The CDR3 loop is CASSFGQRGAEAFF. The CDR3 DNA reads TGTGCCAGCAGTTTCGGACAGCGGGGCGCTGAAGCTTTCTTT.

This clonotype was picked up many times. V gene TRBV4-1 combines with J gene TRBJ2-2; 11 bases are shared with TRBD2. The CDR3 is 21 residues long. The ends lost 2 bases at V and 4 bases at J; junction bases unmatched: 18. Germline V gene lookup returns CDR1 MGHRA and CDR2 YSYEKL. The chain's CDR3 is CASSQTWGPGLAAGPTGELFF. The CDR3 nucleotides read TGCGCCAGCAGCCAAACATGGGGGCCGGGACTAGCGGCGGGACCCACCGGGGAGCTGTTTTTT.

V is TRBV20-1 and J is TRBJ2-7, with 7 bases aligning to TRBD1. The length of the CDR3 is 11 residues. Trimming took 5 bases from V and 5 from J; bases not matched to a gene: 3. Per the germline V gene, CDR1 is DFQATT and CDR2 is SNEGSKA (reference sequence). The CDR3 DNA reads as TGCAGTGCTTATCAGGGGGACGAGCAGTACTTC. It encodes CSAYQGDEQYF.

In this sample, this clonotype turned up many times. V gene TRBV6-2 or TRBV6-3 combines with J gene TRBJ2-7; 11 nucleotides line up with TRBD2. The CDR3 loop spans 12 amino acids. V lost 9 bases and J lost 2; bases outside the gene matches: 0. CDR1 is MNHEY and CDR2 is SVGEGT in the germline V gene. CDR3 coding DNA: TGTGCCAGTAGCGGGAGGGCCTACGAGCAGTACTTC. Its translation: CASSGRAYEQYF.